Sequencing of this T cell receptor (beta chain) was carried out in a study of cytomegalovirus exposure and HLA in healthy donors. Regarding the study as a whole: Among TCR sequences, most were rare, though some public TCRs appeared in many donors. What TCR beta sequences reportedly achieved was accurate prediction of HLA-A and HLA-B alleles in most subjects. More than 15,000 TCR beta sequences were associated with HLA alleles at 0.05 false discovery rate in a later analysis.

The PCR made use of 60 Vbeta and 13 Jbeta primers. Only in-frame clones appear in the TCRdb table, and some are missing; sequencing was by immunoSEQ multiplex PCR. The table shows roughly 150,000 clones, with roughly 80% occurring only once. Germline-derived CDR1 and CDR2 are SGHNT and YYREEE (reference sequence). The V end was cut by 4 bases, the J end by 4 bases, with 14 bases between. The CDR3 runs 15 residues. Note on this clone: What it recognizes is unknown.

This clonotype was obtained from a male donor in good health and CMV-seronegative. The J gene is TRBJ2-2, the V gene TRBV5-4; the D gene is possibly TRBD2 (6 bases). Input material: PBMCs. DNA of the CDR3: TGTGCCAGCAGCGCCGCTAGCGCGGCCACCGGGGAGCTGTTTTTT. This codes for CASSAASAATGELFF. The full variable domain, in which reference TRBV5-4 and TRBJ2-2 provide the parts outside the CDR3, is ETGVTQSPTHLIKTRGQQVTLRCSSQSGHNTVSWYQQALGQGPQFIFQYYREEENGRGNFPPRFSGLQFPNYSSELNVNALELDDSALYLCASSAASAATGELFFGEGSRLTVL.